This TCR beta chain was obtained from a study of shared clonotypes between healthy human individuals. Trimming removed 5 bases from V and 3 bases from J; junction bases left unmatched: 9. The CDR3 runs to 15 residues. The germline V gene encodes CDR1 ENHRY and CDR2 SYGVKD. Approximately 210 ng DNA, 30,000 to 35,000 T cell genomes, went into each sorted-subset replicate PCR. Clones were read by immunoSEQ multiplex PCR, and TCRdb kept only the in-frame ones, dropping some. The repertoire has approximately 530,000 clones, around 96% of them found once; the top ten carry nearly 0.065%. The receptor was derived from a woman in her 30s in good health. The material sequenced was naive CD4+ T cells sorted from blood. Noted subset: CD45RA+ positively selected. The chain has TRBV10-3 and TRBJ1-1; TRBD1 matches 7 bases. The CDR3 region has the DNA TGTGCCATCAGTAGGGGGACAGCTGGCGACACTGAAGCTTTCTTT. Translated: CAISRGTAGDTEAFF.